This record concerns one T cell receptor (beta chain) sequence. Its specificity is unknown. This entry belongs to a study of Ad26.COV2.S vaccination and SARS-CoV-2 variants. About the study: Participants got Ad26.COV2.S intramuscularly, once or twice 56 days apart.

Study conclusions and caveats: The analyses of TCR breadth and depth may have understated the size of total T cell responses. Comparability of non-spike TCR breadth was observed across vaccine and placebo recipients.

Treatment specified: 19 received Ad26.COV2.S at low or high dose, single or two shots; five or six received placebo; per-sample allocation not given. Sampling was performed 63 days after the first vaccine or placebo injection. The sample came from a Boston adult aged 18-55 years. Produced via immunoSEQ multiplex PCR; TCRdb's table is partial and in-frame only. Seen here are 300,000 to 350,000 clones, 75% to 90% observed once, and the top ten hold about 4.6%. The CDR3 contains 16 residues. Germline loops: CDR1 MDHEN, CDR2 SYDVKM. V shed 3 bases and J shed 0 bases, with 9 bases lying between them. The sequence was obtained from a person between 18 and 60 years old who received the Ad26.COV2.S COVID-19 vaccine or a placebo. The chain employs TRBV28 and TRBJ1-6; D unresolved. Sequenced here: peripheral blood, sampled in a trial of Ad26.COV2.S vaccine versus placebo. DNA of the CDR3: TGTGCCAGCAGTTTGGCACTGAGCTCCTATAATTCACCCCTCCACTTT. It translates to CASSLALSSYNSPLHF.